This entry features one T cell receptor (beta chain) sequence. Sequencing was performed with immunoSEQ multiplex PCR; in TCRdb, only in-frame clones are kept and a portion is missing. The sample has 50,000 to 70,000 clones, less than 95% seen once. This entry comes from a study of technical replicates of blood from a few donors. Sequencing was done on a sample of PBMCs. The sequence was obtained from a human donor in good health. Some clones in this sample may be carry-over from other donors' samples.

In nucleotides, the CDR3 is TGCGCCAGCAATGCGAGGGGGCCCTCCTACGAGCAGTACTTC. This gives the protein CASNARGPSYEQYF. This chain uses TRBV5-1 with TRBJ2-7; 7 bases are a match to TRBD1. CDR1 SGHRS and CDR2 YFSETQ come from the germline V gene. This CDR3 comprises 14 residues. V was pared by 6 bases and J by 0 bases, with 6 bases of the junction left unmatched.